Sequencing of this T cell receptor (beta chain) was carried out in a study of T cells in Graves' hyperthyroidism and ophthalmopathy. Overall study: At the time of initial diagnosis and before any treatment, peripheral blood was collected. Study-wide points: With a median lead of roughly 6.8 months before onset, the model predicted ophthalmopathy.

Researchers barred patients who had uncontrolled infection, other autoimmune disease, pregnancy or lactation. Each diagnosis was grounded in clinical symptoms, serum thyroxine and TRAb, thyroid ultrasound, and orbital computed tomography. Many counts were recorded for this clonotype. Its antigen is as yet unknown. Amplification of TCR beta CDR3 regions used RNA as the template. First-round RT-PCR of the TCR CDR3 relied on the HTBI primer set. TCRdb analysed the multiplex PCR reads with MiXCR anew, one entry per CDR3 protein. Of roughly 580,000 distinct CDR3 sequences detected, roughly 14% appear once; the ten largest clones hold roughly 5.7%. This CDR3 spans 12 amino acids. V was pared by 4 bases and J by 11 bases, with 3 bases of the junction left unmatched. Germline V gene lookup returns CDR1 LGHDT and CDR2 YNNKEL (reference sequence).

Sequenced material: blood. The genes are TRBV3-1 and TRBJ1-4, with 8 bases matching TRBD1. This TCR came from a woman aged 25 to 45 with Graves' hyperthyroidism that later progressed to Graves' ophthalmopathy. The CDR3 coding sequence is TGTGCCAGCAGCCCGGACAGGGTGAAACTGTTTTTT. Residues: CASSPDRVKLFF.